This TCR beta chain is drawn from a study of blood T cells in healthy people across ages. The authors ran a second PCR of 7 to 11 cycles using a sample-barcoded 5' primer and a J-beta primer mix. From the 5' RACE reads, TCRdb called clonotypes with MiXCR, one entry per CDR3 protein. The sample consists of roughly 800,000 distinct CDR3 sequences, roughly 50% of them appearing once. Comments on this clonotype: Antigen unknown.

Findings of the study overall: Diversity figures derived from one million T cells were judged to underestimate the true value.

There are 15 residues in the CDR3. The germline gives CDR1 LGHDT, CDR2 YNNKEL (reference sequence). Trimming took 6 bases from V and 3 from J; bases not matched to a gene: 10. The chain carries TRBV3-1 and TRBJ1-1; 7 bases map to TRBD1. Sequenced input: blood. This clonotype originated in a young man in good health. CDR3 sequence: CASSFGRDRYTEAFF. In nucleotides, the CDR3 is TGTGCCAGCAGTTTCGGGAGGGACAGATACACTGAAGCTTTCTTT.